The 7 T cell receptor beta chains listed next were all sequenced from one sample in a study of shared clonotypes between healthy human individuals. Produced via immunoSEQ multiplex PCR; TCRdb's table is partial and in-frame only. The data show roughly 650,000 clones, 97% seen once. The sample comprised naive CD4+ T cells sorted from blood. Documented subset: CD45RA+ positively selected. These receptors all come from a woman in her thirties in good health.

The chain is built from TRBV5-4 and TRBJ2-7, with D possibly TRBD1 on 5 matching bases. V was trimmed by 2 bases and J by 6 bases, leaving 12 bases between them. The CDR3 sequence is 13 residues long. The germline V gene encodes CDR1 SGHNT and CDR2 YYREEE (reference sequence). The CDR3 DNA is TGTGCCAGCAGCTTTCTAGGGGCTAGCGAGCAGTACTTC. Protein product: CASSFLGASEQYF.

The CDR3 sequence is CASSYTGEQYF. In DNA, the CDR3 is TGTGCCAGCAGTTACACCGGAGAGCAGTACTTC. The V and J genes are TRBV6-5 and TRBJ2-5; D call uncertain. From germline, CDR1 is MNHEY and CDR2 SVGAGI. V shed 2 bases and J shed 11 bases, with 9 bases lying between them. The CDR3 extends over 11 amino acids.

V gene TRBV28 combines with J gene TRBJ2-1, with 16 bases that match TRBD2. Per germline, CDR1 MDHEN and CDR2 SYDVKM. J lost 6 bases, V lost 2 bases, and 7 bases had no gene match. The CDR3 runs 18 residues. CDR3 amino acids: CASSLVMGLAGGSNEQFF. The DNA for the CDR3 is TGTGCCAGCAGTTTAGTGATGGGACTAGCGGGAGGGTCCAATGAGCAGTTCTTC.

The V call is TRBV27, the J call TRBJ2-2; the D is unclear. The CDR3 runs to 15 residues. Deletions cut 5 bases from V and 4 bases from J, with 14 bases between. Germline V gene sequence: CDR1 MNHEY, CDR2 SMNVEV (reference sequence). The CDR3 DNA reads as TGTGCCAGCAGTCTCACTTCGTACCCCACCGGGGAGCTGTTTTTT. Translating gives CASSLTSYPTGELFF.

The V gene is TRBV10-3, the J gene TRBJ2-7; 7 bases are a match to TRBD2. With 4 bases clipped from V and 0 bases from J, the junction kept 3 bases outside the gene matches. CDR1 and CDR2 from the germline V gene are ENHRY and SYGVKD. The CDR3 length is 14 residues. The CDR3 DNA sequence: TGTGCCATCAGTGTGGGGGGGAGCTCCTACGAGCAGTACTTC. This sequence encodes CAISVGGSSYEQYF.

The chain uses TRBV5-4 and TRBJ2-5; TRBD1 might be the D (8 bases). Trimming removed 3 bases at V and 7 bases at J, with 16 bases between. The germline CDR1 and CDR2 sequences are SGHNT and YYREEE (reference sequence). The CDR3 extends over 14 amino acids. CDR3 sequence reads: CASSSAYRGGTQYF. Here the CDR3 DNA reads TGTGCCAGCAGCTCCGCCTACAGGGGGGGGACCCAGTACTTC.

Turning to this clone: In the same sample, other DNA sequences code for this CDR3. The CDR3 here is CASSGETQYF. The CDR3 DNA is TGTGCCAGCTCAGGGGAGACCCAGTACTTC. The V call is TRBV18, the J call TRBJ2-5; D remains ambiguous. V dropped 5 bases and J dropped 5 bases, with 3 bases sitting between them. The length of the CDR3 is 10 residues. CDR1 and CDR2 (germline): KGHSH, LQKENI.